This TCR beta chain is from a study of T cells after yellow fever vaccination. Study context: Fractions containing few cells were prepared with SMART-Seq v4 Ultra Low Input. Study-wide results and caveats: Most clones from primary vaccination resurfaced after the booster (about 95% CD4, approximately 88% CD8). Faster peaking, at day 5 versus 15, marked a secondary response that was weaker.

TCRdb re-called the 5' RACE reads through MiXCR, storing one row per CDR3 protein. The profile covers approximately 300,000 distinct CDR3 sequences, with under 15% appearing a single time and 0.4% to 0.65% taken by the ten largest. On this clonotype itself: The antigen is unknown.

The germline V and J ends were trimmed by 4 bases and 9 bases, with 13 bases remaining between them. This CDR3 has 13 residues. Germline V gene lookup returns CDR1 MDHEN and CDR2 SYDVKM. The specimen was CD4+ T cells sorted from PBMCs, collected 45 days after the yellow fever booster vaccination. This TCR came from a man aged 25-40 years who received the YFV17D yellow fever vaccine. This chain links TRBV28 with TRBJ2-4; unclear D gene. The CDR3 DNA reads TGTGCCAGCAGTTCCGGCTCGATTAGCATTCAGTACTTC. It yields the protein CASSSGSISIQYF.